The rows below give T cell receptor beta chains drawn from one sample of a study of Graves' ophthalmopathy and Graves' hyperthyroidism. One entry per CDR3 protein, called by TCRdb with MiXCR from the multiplex PCR reads. In the table there are roughly 500,000 distinct CDR3 sequences, around 14% of which are singletons. Sequenced: blood. Every receptor here comes from a woman in her twenties or thirties with Graves' ophthalmopathy. Each CDR3 is given with its conserved first and last residue. D genes are given only for firm matches. Clone size is stated in some rows and not others, as once, few, many or a class when expanded.

D gene,clone size,V gene,J gene,CDR3 protein,CDR3 DNA
TRBD1,many,TRBV19,TRBJ1-6,CASIRVTGNSPLHF,TGTGCCAGTATACGGGTGACAGGGAATTCACCCCTCCACTTT
-,many,TRBV18,TRBJ1-2,CASSGSYLNGYTF,TGTGCCAGCTCAGGGTCTTACCTGAATGGCTACACCTTC
TRBD1,many,TRBV30,TRBJ1-5,CAWSSGGGNQPQHF,TGTGCCTGGAGCTCAGGGGGCGGCAATCAGCCCCAGCATTTT
TRBD1,many,TRBV29-1,TRBJ1-1,CSVEGLPGQRNTEAFF,TGCAGCGTTGAGGGACTTCCGGGACAGAGGAACACTGAAGCTTTCTTT
TRBD2,-,TRBV12-3/TRBV12-4,TRBJ2-5,CASNLSGRLQETQYF,TGTGCCAGCAACCTTAGCGGGAGGCTCCAAGAGACCCAGTACTTC
-,many,TRBV6-1,TRBJ1-1,CASTLGWNTEAFF,TGTGCCAGCACCCTGGGATGGAACACTGAAGCTTTCTTT
-,-,TRBV6-1,TRBJ1-5,CASDGGQDQPQHF,TGTGCAAGCGATGGGGGGCAAGATCAGCCCCAGCATTTT
-,few,TRBV5-1,TRBJ2-4,CASSLEAELGIKYF,TGCGCCAGCAGCTTGGAGGCGGAGTTGGGCATTAAGTACTTC
TRBD1,many,TRBV12-3/TRBV12-4,TRBJ1-1,CASTSGQGGTEAFF,TGTGCCAGCACTTCGGGACAGGGAGGAACTGAAGCTTTCTTT
-,-,TRBV20-1,TRBJ2-7,CSARGQGNYEQYF,TGCAGTGCTAGAGGCCAGGGGAACTACGAGCAGTACTTC
-,many,TRBV12-3/TRBV12-4,TRBJ1-2,CASMKTGTNYGYTF,TGTGCCAGCATGAAAACAGGGACCAACTATGGCTACACCTTC
-,many,TRBV19,TRBJ2-5,CATKTYQETQYF,TGTGCTACGAAAACTTACCAAGAGACCCAGTACTTC
-,many,TRBV12-3/TRBV12-4,TRBJ1-6,CASSPRGRLGSPLHF,TGTGCCAGCAGTCCCCGGGGAAGGCTAGGTTCACCCCTCCACTTT
TRBD2,few,TRBV10-3,TRBJ2-7,CAIRTPGGGTIEQYF,TGTGCCATCAGAACCCCCGGGGGGGGGACAATCGAGCAGTACTTC
-,-,TRBV6-5,TRBJ1-1,CASSYGLAAFF,TGTGCCAGCAGTTACGGTTTAGCGGCTTTCTTT
-,many,TRBV7-3,TRBJ1-3,CASSLDGPTGNTIYF,TGTGCCAGCAGCTTAGACGGGCCCACCGGAAACACCATATATTTT
-,many,TRBV12-5,TRBJ2-7,CASGLVNGGEQYF,TGTGCTAGTGGTTTGGTAAACGGGGGCGAGCAGTACTTC
-,many,TRBV5-1,TRBJ2-7,CASSKSLIGAYEQYF,TGCGCCAGCAGCAAATCATTGATAGGCGCCTACGAGCAGTACTTC
TRBD1,many,TRBV28,TRBJ2-6,CASSTDRGRVANVLTF,TGTGCCAGCAGTACCGACAGGGGGAGAGTGGCCAACGTCCTGACTTTC
-,many,TRBV5-6,TRBJ2-7,CASSVRTPYEQYF,TGTGCCAGCAGCGTCCGGACACCCTACGAGCAGTACTTC
TRBD1,few,TRBV3-1,TRBJ2-7,CATRDSSYEQYF,TGTGCCACTAGGGACAGCTCCTACGAGCAGTACTTC
-,few,TRBV3-1,TRBJ2-7,CASSQSVYEQYF,TGTGCCAGCAGCCAATCCGTATACGAGCAGTACTTC
-,-,TRBV6-2/TRBV6-3,TRBJ1-1,CASKPPSQQGPMNTEAFF,TGTGCCAGCAAACCACCGTCCCAACAGGGCCCCATGAACACTGAAGCTTTCTTT
-,many,TRBV19,TRBJ1-1,CASSISKGAEAFF,TGTGCCAGTAGTATAAGTAAGGGGGCTGAAGCTTTCTTT
-,many,TRBV6-1,TRBJ1-1,CASSDRENTEAFF,TGTGCCAGCAGTGACCGGGAGAACACTGAAGCTTTCTTT
-,many,TRBV4-1,TRBJ1-2,CASSQDGLGPASNYGYTF,TGCGCCAGCAGCCAAGATGGGTTGGGGCCAGCGTCTAACTATGGCTACACCTTC
-,many,TRBV5-1,TRBJ1-2,CASSFGATTYGYTF,TGCGCCAGCAGCTTCGGCGCTACCACCTATGGCTACACCTTC
TRBD2,many,TRBV9,TRBJ2-3,CASSPGTSGFTDTQYF,TGTGCCAGCAGCCCTGGGACTAGCGGGTTCACAGATACGCAGTATTTT
-,-,TRBV11-1,TRBJ1-1,CASSFLPSGKLNTEAFF,TGTGCCAGCAGCTTTCTTCCTTCGGGCAAGCTGAACACTGAAGCTTTCTTT
TRBD1,many,TRBV11-3,TRBJ2-7,CASSQPGQPYEQYF,TGTGCCAGCAGCCAACCGGGACAGCCCTACGAGCAGTACTTC
-,many,TRBV20-1,TRBJ2-2,CSAREIRVGLHTGELFF,TGCAGTGCTAGAGAAATTAGGGTTGGACTTCACACCGGGGAGCTGTTTTTT
-,many,TRBV24-1,TRBJ1-2,CATSEDEGGYTF,TGTGCCACCAGTGAAGATGAGGGGGGCTACACCTTC
-,few,TRBV4-1,TRBJ1-1,CASSYFQGHTEAFF,TGCGCCAGCAGCTATTTCCAGGGGCACACTGAAGCTTTCTTT
TRBD2,-,TRBV28,TRBJ2-2,CATNSGRARTGELFF,TGTGCCACCAATAGCGGGAGGGCCCGGACCGGGGAGCTGTTTTTT
-,-,TRBV5-1,TRBJ2-7,CASNRDNSYEQYF,TGCGCCAGCAATCGGGACAACTCCTACGAGCAGTACTTC
TRBD1,many,TRBV28,TRBJ2-2,CASTHLPRGTGELFF,TGTGCCAGCACCCACCTCCCCAGGGGGACCGGGGAGCTGTTTTTT
-,many,TRBV9,TRBJ2-6,CASSVAQSGANVLTF,TGTGCCAGCAGCGTAGCCCAATCTGGGGCCAACGTCCTGACTTTC
-,many,TRBV4-1,TRBJ2-5,CASSQEGGNQETQYF,TGCGCCAGCAGCCAAGAAGGTGGGAATCAAGAGACCCAGTACTTC
TRBD1,-,TRBV30,TRBJ2-1,CAWSDDRGYSYNEKFF,TGTGCCTGGAGTGACGACAGGGGCTACTCCTACAATGAGAAGTTCTTC
-,many,TRBV28,TRBJ2-7,CASSKFGVPSYEQYF,TGTGCCAGCAGCAAATTCGGGGTTCCCTCCTACGAGCAGTACTTC
TRBD2,-,TRBV6-2/TRBV6-3,TRBJ2-7,CASSYPRGDGRGSYEQYF,TGTGCCAGCAGTTACCCCCGGGGGGACGGGAGGGGCTCCTACGAGCAGTACTTC
TRBD2,many,TRBV6-1,TRBJ2-7,CASSPPGTRAYEQYF,TGTGCCAGCAGCCCCCCCGGGACTAGAGCCTACGAGCAGTACTTC